These 3 T cell receptor beta chains came from one sample sequenced in a study of blood T cell repertoires in COVID-19. Clones were read by immunoSEQ multiplex PCR, and TCRdb kept only the in-frame ones, dropping some. Of around 15,000 clones in the sample, about four fifths are singletons; the top ten hold about a quarter. The material sequenced was peripheral blood. These receptors were obtained from a woman between 70 and 85 years old with active COVID-19.

The chain employs TRBV5-1 and TRBJ1-1, with 7 nucleotides matching TRBD1. The CDR3 is 14 residues long. In germline, CDR1 is SGHRS, CDR2 YFSETQ. After removal of 0 bases from V and 8 bases from J, the junction contained 7 bases not matched to a gene. The CDR3 region has the DNA TGCGCCAGCAGCTTGGTGAGACAGGGACTCGAAGCTTTCTTT. Translated, it gives CASSLVRQGLEAFF. Full variable domain (remainder filled in from reference TRBV5-1 and TRBJ1-1): KAGVTQTPRYLIKTRGQQVTLSCSPISGHRSVSWYQQTPGQGLQFLFEYFSETQRNKGNFPGRFSGRQFSNSRSEMNVSTLELGDSALYLCASSLVRQGLEAFFGQGTRLTVV.

J is TRBJ2-3 and V is TRBV29-1; no firm D call. Germline loops: CDR1 SQVTM, CDR2 ANQGSEA. The CDR3 extends over 16 amino acids. V lost 2 bases, J lost 2 bases, and 17 bases lay in between. CDR3 nucleotide sequence: TGCAGCGTTGAACTCTTAGATTCGAGGCCCACAGATACGCAGTATTTT. Its protein product is CSVELLDSRPTDTQYF.

The rearrangement joins TRBV11-2 to TRBJ2-1; 7 nucleotides align to TRBD2. Germline lookup yields CDR1 SGHAT and CDR2 FQNNGV. CDR3 size: 16 residues. With V trimmed by 5 bases and J by 5 bases, 12 bases remained unmatched. CDR3 region: CASSQLEGGLHNEQFF. The CDR3 DNA reads TGTGCCAGCAGCCAGCTGGAGGGAGGGCTCCACAATGAGCAGTTCTTC. Complete variable domain (other parts from reference TRBV11-2 and TRBJ2-1): EAGVAQSPRYKIIEKRQSVAFWCNPISGHATLYWYQQILGQGPKLLIQFQNNGVVDDSQLPKDRFSAERLKGVDSTLKIQPAKLEDSAVYLCASSQLEGGLHNEQFFGPGTRLTVL.